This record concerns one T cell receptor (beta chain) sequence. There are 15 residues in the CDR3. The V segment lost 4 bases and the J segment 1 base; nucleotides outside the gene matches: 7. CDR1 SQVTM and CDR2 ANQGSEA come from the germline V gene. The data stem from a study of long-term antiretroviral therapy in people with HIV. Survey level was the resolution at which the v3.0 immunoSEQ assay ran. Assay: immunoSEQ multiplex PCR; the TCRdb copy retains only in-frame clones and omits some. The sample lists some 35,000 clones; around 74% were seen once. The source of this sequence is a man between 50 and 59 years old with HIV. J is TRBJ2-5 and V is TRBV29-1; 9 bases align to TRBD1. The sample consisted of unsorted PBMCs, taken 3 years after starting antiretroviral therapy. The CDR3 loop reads CSVGRGTGIQETQYF. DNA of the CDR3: TGCAGCGTTGGAAGAGGGACAGGGATCCAAGAGACCCAGTACTTC.